The sequence of this T cell receptor beta chain was determined in a study of blood T cell repertoires in COVID-19. Looking at the study overall: COVID-19 samples from acute and convalescent phases originated in the United States, Italy and Spain.

The Seattle patients, enrolled during active infection, were followed longitudinally. Germline CDR1 LGHNA, CDR2 YSLEER. Losses at the gene ends were 0 bases for V and 4 bases for J; bases not matched to a gene: 4. The CDR3 has 17 amino acids. Measured with immunoSEQ multiplex PCR; TCRdb has only the in-frame clones, and not every one. The data contain under 250,000 clones, about nine tenths of them singletons. The chain combines TRBV4-3 with TRBJ1-6, with 9 nucleotides matching TRBD1. The origin of this receptor is a woman under 40 with COVID-19, enrolled during active disease. Material for sequencing was peripheral blood. The CDR3 sequence: CASSQDRTGVYNSPLHF. The CDR3 region has the DNA TGCGCCAGCAGCCAAGATAGGACAGGGGTTTATAATTCACCCCTCCACTTT.